One sample yielded the 6 T cell receptor beta chains listed below, sequenced in a study of PD-1 blockade in mismatch repair-deficient tumors. TCRdb's table, derived via immunoSEQ multiplex PCR, lists solely in-frame clones and lacks some. Among about 35,000 clones listed, around 80% were seen once. Sequencing used PBMCs, obtained approximately 6 weeks after starting pembrolizumab. Source of these receptors: an adult with mismatch repair-deficient cancer.

The V and J genes are TRBV28 and TRBJ2-1, with D maybe TRBD1 (5 bases). This CDR3 region has 14 residues. Per germline, CDR1 MDHEN and CDR2 SYDVKM. The V end was cut by 8 bases, the J end by 3 bases, with 14 bases between. In DNA form, the CDR3 reads TGTGCCAGCGACAGCTCAAAGTTCTACAATGAGCAGTTCTTC. It encodes CASDSSKFYNEQFF. The whole variable domain, remainder taken from reference TRBV28 and TRBJ2-1, is DVKVTQSSRYLVKRTGEKVFLECVQDMDHENMFWYRQDPGLGLRLIYFSYDVKMKEKGDIPEGYSVSREKKERFSLILESASTNQTSMYLCASDSSKFYNEQFFGPGTRLTVL.

This chain links TRBV28 with TRBJ1-6; D not resolved. The CDR3 length is 13 residues. Germline V CDR1 and CDR2: MDHEN, SYDVKM. V was pared by 4 bases and J by 10 bases, with 11 bases between. CDR3 DNA sequence: TGTGCCAGCAGTTCCTCCCACACCTCACCCCTCCACTTT. Protein product: CASSSSHTSPLHF.

The rearrangement joins TRBV7-9 to TRBJ1-1, with 7 bases fitting TRBD1. V lost 7 bases, J lost 4 bases, and 6 bases stayed unmatched. CDR1 is SEHNR, CDR2 FQNEAQ, per germline (reference sequence). The CDR3 consists of 13 residues. In DNA, the CDR3 is TGTGCCAGCACGCACTCAGGGGGCACTGAAGCTTTCTTT. This codes for CASTHSGGTEAFF.

The chain combines TRBV18 with TRBJ2-7; a weak D match, TRBD2 (5 bases). CDR3 length equals 13 residues. V was trimmed by 3 bases and J by 0 bases, leaving 6 bases between them. Germline-derived CDR1 and CDR2 are KGHSH and LQKENI. CDR3 sequence reads: CASSPGNSYEQYF. CDR3 bases: TGTGCCAGCTCACCCGGGAACTCCTACGAGCAGTACTTC.

The CDR3 bases are TGTGCCAGCTCACAAACAGGGGGCCTGGCCAAAAACATTCAGTACTTC. Protein product: CASSQTGGLAKNIQYF. The chain recombines TRBV18 with TRBJ2-4, with 9 bases identical to TRBD1. CDR1 and CDR2 (germline): KGHSH, LQKENI. Trimming at V came to 4 bases and at J to 1 base, leaving 5 bases not matched to a gene. The CDR3 has 16 residues.

The chain couples TRBV29-1 to TRBJ2-7; 13 nucleotides match TRBD2. V lost 7 bases to trimming and J lost 3 bases; unmatched junction nucleotides: 6. The V gene's germline CDR1 is SQVTM and CDR2 ANQGSEA. CDR3 length: 14 amino acids. CDR3 loop: CSAWTSGGNYEQYF. DNA for the CDR3: TGCAGCGCTTGGACTAGCGGGGGAAACTACGAGCAGTACTTC.